Presented here are 23 T cell receptor beta chains from one specimen sequenced in a study of blood T cell repertoires in COVID-19. Only in-frame clones appear in the TCRdb table, and some are missing; sequencing was by immunoSEQ multiplex PCR. This sample has some 140,000 clones; about 80% occur once, and the top ten carry 25% to 30%. The sample taken for sequencing was peripheral blood. Every receptor here comes from a woman aged 55-69 years with acute or convalescent COVID-19.

This clone was seen a handful of times. The chain is built from TRBV27 and TRBJ1-6; D uncertain. Germline lookup yields CDR1 MNHEY and CDR2 SMNVEV (reference sequence). The CDR3 contains 16 residues. The V end lost 7 bases, the J end lost 0 bases, and 13 bases lay between the germline ends. CDR3 in amino acids: CASNSNRGSYNSPLHF. CDR3 DNA: TGTGCCAGCAACTCAAATCGTGGCTCCTATAATTCACCCCTCCACTTT.

This clone was recorded only once. V gene TRBV5-1 combines with J gene TRBJ1-3; D remains ambiguous. Looked up from germline, CDR1 is SGHRS and CDR2 is YFSETQ. The CDR3 is 16 residues long. The ends were cut back, 1 base at V and 0 bases at J, with 11 bases in the middle. The CDR3 loop reads CASSLIFRGSGNTIYF. DNA for the CDR3: TGCGCCAGCAGCTTGATCTTCCGGGGCTCTGGAAACACCATATATTTT.

The chain joins TRBV29-1 to TRBJ2-2, with TRBD2 matching 8 bases. The CDR3 extends over 13 amino acids. The trim removed 4 bases at V and 5 bases at J, leaving 3 bases unmatched. Per the germline V gene, CDR1 is SQVTM and CDR2 is ANQGSEA. CDR3 sequence: CSVAGGKTGELFF. Here the CDR3 DNA reads TGCAGCGTTGCGGGGGGGAAGACCGGGGAGCTGTTTTTT.

This chain uses TRBV19 with TRBJ2-1; TRBD1 aligns across 8 bases. This CDR3 contains 14 residues. V trimming: 5 bases; J trimming: 3 bases; junction bases outside the gene matches: 3. Germline V CDR1 and CDR2: LNHDA, SQIVND (reference sequence). This CDR3 is CASSQGAYYNEQFF. In DNA, the CDR3 is TGTGCCAGTAGTCAGGGGGCCTACTACAATGAGCAGTTCTTC.

The rearrangement joins TRBV18 to TRBJ2-7; 9 bases match TRBD1. The J segment lost 5 bases and the V segment lost 6 bases, leaving 11 bases of the junction unmatched. CDR1 and CDR2 from the germline V gene are KGHSH and LQKENI. CDR3 length: 15 residues. CDR3 DNA sequence: TGTGCCAGCTCCCAACAGGGGGCGGCGGCCCACGAGCAGTACTTC. It codes for CASSQQGAAAHEQYF.

The chain couples TRBV3-1 (or the pseudogene TRBV3-2) to TRBJ2-5; 8 bases are a match to TRBD2. The CDR3 is 14 residues long. CDR1 is LGHDT, CDR2 YNNKEL, per germline (reference sequence). V trimming: 5 bases; J trimming: 4 bases; junction bases outside the gene matches: 6. The CDR3 DNA reads as TGTGCCAGCAGCACCGGGACTAGGGGAGAGACCCAGTACTTC. Its protein is CASSTGTRGETQYF.

The chain carries TRBV5-1 and TRBJ2-5, with a weak D call TRBD2 (6 bases). The V end was cut by 4 bases, the J end by 0 bases, with 10 bases between. From germline, CDR1 is SGHRS and CDR2 YFSETQ. The CDR3 is made up of 14 amino acids. Here the CDR3 reads CASSAGLYQETQYF. The CDR3 bases are TGCGCCAGCAGCGCCGGACTATACCAAGAGACCCAGTACTTC.

This clone was observed once. V and J are TRBV28 and TRBJ2-7, with no clear D. This CDR3 comprises 14 residues. The germline V and J ends were trimmed by 6 bases and 6 bases, with 18 bases remaining between them. Germline V gene lookup returns CDR1 MDHEN and CDR2 SYDVKM. CDR3: CASSATGSGPEQYV. The CDR3 DNA follows: TGTGCCAGCAGCGCAACCGGTTCGGGTCCCGAGCAGTACGTC.

The rearrangement uses TRBV18 and TRBJ1-6; 9 positions agree with TRBD1. Germline V gene sequence: CDR1 KGHSH, CDR2 LQKENI. This CDR3 is built from 16 residues. V gave up 6 bases and J gave up 3 bases; unmatched junction bases: 6. For the CDR3, the DNA is TGTGCCAGCTCGCAGACAGGGGGTGACTATAATTCACCCCTCCACTTT. As protein: CASSQTGGDYNSPLHF.

The CDR3 region has the DNA TGCGCCAGCAGCCGCTCGCGGGGGCAACACCAAGAGACCCAGTACTTC. This gives the protein CASSRSRGQHQETQYF. The rearrangement uses TRBV4-1 and TRBJ2-5; TRBD2 is a possible D gene (7 bases). The ends were cut back, 4 bases at V and 0 bases at J, with 15 bases in the middle. CDR1 is MGHRA, CDR2 YSYEKL, per germline. This CDR3 contains 16 residues.

This clone showed up just a few times. This rearrangement joins TRBV9 to TRBJ1-1, with 7 bases that match TRBD1. Germline V gene data show CDR1 as SGDLS and CDR2 as YYNGEE. The CDR3 is 14 residues long. After removal of 4 bases from V and 5 bases from J, the junction contained 8 bases not matched to a gene. The CDR3 coding sequence is TGTGCCAGCAGCCCCCGGTCCAGGGGGACTGAAGCTTTCTTT. Translated: CASSPRSRGTEAFF.

The V call is TRBV5-1, the J call TRBJ1-1; unclear D gene. Trimming stripped 2 bases from V and 3 bases from J, with 11 bases between. The CDR3 is 14 residues long. In germline, CDR1 is SGHRS, CDR2 YFSETQ. The CDR3 DNA reads as TGCGCCAGCAGCTTCCTCGGGGAGCACACTGAAGCTTTCTTT. Residues: CASSFLGEHTEAFF.

V and J are TRBV7-9 and TRBJ1-2; D is possibly TRBD1 (6 bases). V lost 5 bases, J lost 4 bases, and 14 bases lay in between. The CDR3 sequence is 14 residues long. Germline V gene lookup returns CDR1 SEHNR and CDR2 FQNEAQ (reference sequence). In DNA, the CDR3 is TGTGCCAGCAGCCTTGGACAGACCGTCTATGGCTACACCTTC. Its translation: CASSLGQTVYGYTF.

This rearrangement joins TRBV7-6 to TRBJ1-1, with D possibly matching TRBD1 (5 bases). V shed 5 bases and J shed 5 bases, with 12 bases lying between them. Looked up from germline, CDR1 is SGHVS and CDR2 is FNYEAQ. This CDR3 is built from 13 residues. DNA of the CDR3: TGTGCCAGCAGCCCTCAGGGCTATACTGAAGCTTTCTTT. Its protein is CASSPQGYTEAFF.

The chain uses TRBV5-6 and TRBJ2-2; tentative D call: TRBD2 (5 bases). CDR1 SGHDT and CDR2 YYEEEE come from the germline V gene. The CDR3 covers 14 residues. V was shortened by 5 bases and J by 6 bases, with 14 bases between the two germline ends. This CDR3 is CASRSGFGAGELFF. CDR3 in DNA: TGTGCCAGCAGATCCGGGTTCGGGGCCGGGGAGCTGTTTTTT.

The chain links TRBV27 to TRBJ1-3; D is uncertain. The CDR3 loop spans 17 amino acids. CDR1 is MNHEY and CDR2 is SMNVEV in the germline V gene (reference sequence). V lost 6 bases and J 0 bases, leaving 18 bases between the germline ends. CDR3 in DNA: TGTGCCAGCAGCCCGAGGGCCAGGCCCAACTCTGGAAACACCATATATTTT. It encodes CASSPRARPNSGNTIYF.

V gene TRBV5-1 combines with J gene TRBJ1-2; 8 bases match TRBD1. This CDR3 contains 18 residues. J was trimmed by 1 base and V by 1 base; bases with no gene match: 12. The germline V gene has CDR1 SGHRS and CDR2 YFSETQ. CDR3 sequence (DNA): TGCGCCAGCAGCTTGCGGTATTCCCAGGGGGCAAGTAACTATGGCTACACCTTC. This translates into CASSLRYSQGASNYGYTF.

The chain uses TRBV24-1 and TRBJ2-2; 9 bases map to TRBD1. This CDR3 is 16 amino acids long. Germline CDR1 reads KGHDR; CDR2 reads SFDVKD. The V segment lost 5 bases and the J segment 5 bases; nucleotides outside the gene matches: 8. CDR3 residues: CATSAADRGRTGELFF. The DNA of the CDR3 is TGTGCCACCAGTGCTGCGGACAGGGGACGGACCGGGGAGCTGTTTTTT.

CDR3 DNA: TGTGCCAGCAGCTTGGACGGTCACCTTAGCAATCAGCCCCAGCATTTT. This translates into CASSLDGHLSNQPQHF. The V gene is TRBV5-4, the J gene TRBJ1-5, with D unresolved. There are 16 residues in the CDR3. The V gene lost 0 bases and the J gene lost 0 bases, with 10 bases spanning the gap. Germline V gives CDR1 SGHNT, CDR2 YYREEE (reference sequence). The full variable domain, with the rest looked up from reference TRBV5-4 and TRBJ1-5, is ETGVTQSPTHLIKTRGQQVTLRCSSQSGHNTVSWYQQALGQGPQFIFQYYREEENGRGNFPPRFSGLQFPNYSSELNVNALELDDSALYLCASSLDGHLSNQPQHFGDGTRLSIL.

V is TRBV18 and J is TRBJ2-1; 9 positions match TRBD2. The V and J ends lost 1 base and 4 bases, in that order; junction bases with no gene match: 2. This CDR3 is 15 amino acids long. The germline CDR1 and CDR2 sequences are KGHSH and LQKENI. CDR3 nucleotides: TGTGCCAGCTCACCACTAGCGGGGGCGTACAATGAGCAGTTCTTC. It specifies CASSPLAGAYNEQFF. Complete variable domain (other parts from reference TRBV18 and TRBJ2-1): NAGVMQNPRHLVRRRGQEARLRCSPMKGHSHVYWYRQLPEEGLKFMVYLQKENIIDESGMPKERFSAEFPKEGPSILRIQQVVRGDSAAYFCASSPLAGAYNEQFFGPGTRLTVL.

This chain joins TRBV5-1 and TRBJ1-1; D gene ambiguous. Between the trimmed V and J ends, which lost 7 bases and 0 bases, there was a span of 10 bases. This CDR3 is built from 13 residues. The germline gives CDR1 SGHRS, CDR2 YFSETQ. The CDR3 spells CASRREMNTEAFF. The CDR3 DNA reads TGCGCCAGCCGACGGGAAATGAACACTGAAGCTTTCTTT.

The V gene is TRBV19, the J gene TRBJ1-1; 10 bases are shared with TRBD1. In germline, CDR1 is LNHDA, CDR2 SQIVND (reference sequence). V lost 10 bases to trimming and J lost 11 bases; unmatched junction nucleotides: 13. There are 13 residues in the CDR3. Written as DNA, the CDR3 is TGTGCCACCGAGACAGGGGGCCACTTGGGGGCTTTCTTT. Amino acids: CATETGGHLGAFF.

The chain links TRBV28 to TRBJ1-4; tentatively, D is TRBD1 (5 bases). Germline CDR1 and CDR2: MDHEN and SYDVKM. Trimming took off 3 bases at V and 0 bases at J, with 14 bases between the two ends. The CDR3 loop spans 17 amino acids. The CDR3 reads CASSFWQGDATNEKLFF. The DNA of the CDR3 is TGTGCCAGCAGTTTTTGGCAGGGTGACGCAACTAATGAAAAACTGTTTTTT.